This TCR beta chain appears in the sequencing data of a study of shared clonotypes between healthy human individuals. Samples left unsorted employed around 95 million PBMCs for genomic DNA. Notes on the study in general: Clonotype sharing among donors, it was expected, would be affected by sequencing depth.

This clone has a handful of counts. Antigen: not known. Per the authors' pipeline: Without quality scores, immunoSEQ junctional reads could not be filtered like full-length reads. Method: immunoSEQ multiplex PCR; TCRdb's copy keeps in-frame clones and lacks some. V, J and clone size derive from that table, while D and trimming were established from the DNA sequence. The sample holds 520,000 or so clones, more than 65% seen once. V dropped 5 bases and J dropped 3 bases, with 12 bases sitting between them. The CDR3 has 14 residues. CDR1 is KGHSH, CDR2 LQKENI, per germline. The TCR originated in a woman aged 40 to 50 in good health. Some clones in this sample may be carry-over from other donors' samples. Material: PBMCs. This rearrangement joins TRBV18 to TRBJ2-3; the D is unclear. CDR3 amino acids: CASSGRTRTDTQYF. DNA of the CDR3: TGTGCCAGCTCAGGTCGAACCCGAACAGATACGCAGTATTTT.